The T cell receptor beta chain described here comes from a study of Tregs in tolerant kidney transplant recipients. Study-wide context: A roughly three-day belatacept mixed lymphocyte reaction, sometimes plus 5-day graft donor restimulation, preceded CD4+CD25+CD127- sorting.

Some clones are missing from TCRdb's copy, which holds only in-frame ones; the method was immunoSEQ multiplex PCR. In the table there are approximately 19,000 clones, 65% of which are singletons. As concerns this clone: Antigen specificity is unknown.

The CDR3 length is 13 residues. Broader study findings: Activated donor B cell expansion appeared to reveal the most relevant donor-specific TCRbeta repertoire. No direct test of biological reproducibility was done here.

The V and J genes are TRBV21-1 and TRBJ2-6; the table's TRBD1 call for D was not verified on the DNA. TRBV21-1 is a pseudogene segment. Sequenced input: Tregs from blood cultured with allogeneic cells. This sequence was found in a human donor in good health. This chain's CDR3 is CASQQSRANVLTF. CDR3 nucleotide sequence: TGTGCCAGCCAACAAAGTCGGGCCAACGTCCTGACTTTC.